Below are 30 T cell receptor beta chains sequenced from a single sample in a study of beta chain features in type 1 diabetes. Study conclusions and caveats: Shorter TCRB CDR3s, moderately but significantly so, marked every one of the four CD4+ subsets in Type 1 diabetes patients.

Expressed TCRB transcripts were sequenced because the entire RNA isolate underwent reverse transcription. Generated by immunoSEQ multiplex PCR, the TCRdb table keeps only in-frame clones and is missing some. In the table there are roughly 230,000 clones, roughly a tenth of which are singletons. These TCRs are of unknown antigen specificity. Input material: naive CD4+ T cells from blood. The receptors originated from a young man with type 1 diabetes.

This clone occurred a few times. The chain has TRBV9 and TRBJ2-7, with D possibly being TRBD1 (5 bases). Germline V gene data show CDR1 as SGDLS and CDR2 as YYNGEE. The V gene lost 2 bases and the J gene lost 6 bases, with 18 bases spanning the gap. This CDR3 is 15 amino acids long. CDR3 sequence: CASSVDSGLRSEQYF. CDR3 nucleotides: TGTGCCAGCAGCGTCGATTCAGGGCTACGCTCCGAGCAGTACTTC.

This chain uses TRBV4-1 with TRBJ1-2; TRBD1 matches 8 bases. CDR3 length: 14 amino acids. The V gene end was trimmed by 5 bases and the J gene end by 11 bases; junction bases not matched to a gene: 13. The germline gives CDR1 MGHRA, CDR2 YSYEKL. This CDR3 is CASSLYLGQAPYTF. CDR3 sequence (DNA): TGCGCCAGCAGCTTGTATTTGGGACAGGCACCGTACACCTTC.

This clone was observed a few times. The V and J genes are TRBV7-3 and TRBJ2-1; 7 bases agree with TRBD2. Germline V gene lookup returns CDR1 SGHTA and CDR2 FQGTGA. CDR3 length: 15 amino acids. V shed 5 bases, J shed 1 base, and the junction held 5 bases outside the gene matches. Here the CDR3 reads CASSLSSGSYNEQFF. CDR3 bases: TGTGCCAGCAGCCTCTCTAGCGGATCCTACAATGAGCAGTTCTTC.

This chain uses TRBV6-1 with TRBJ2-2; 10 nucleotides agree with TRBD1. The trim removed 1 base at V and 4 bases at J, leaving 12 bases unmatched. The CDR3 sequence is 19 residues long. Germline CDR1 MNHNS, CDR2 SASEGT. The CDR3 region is CASSEVVTGGAVSTGELFF. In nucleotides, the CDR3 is TGTGCCAGCAGTGAAGTCGTGACAGGGGGCGCGGTATCCACCGGGGAGCTGTTTTTT.

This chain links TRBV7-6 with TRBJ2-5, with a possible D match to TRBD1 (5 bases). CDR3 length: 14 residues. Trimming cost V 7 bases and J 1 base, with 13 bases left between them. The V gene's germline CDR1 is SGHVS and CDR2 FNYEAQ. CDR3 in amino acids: CASTLGALQETQYF. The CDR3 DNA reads TGTGCCAGCACGCTTGGGGCGCTCCAAGAGACCCAGTACTTC.

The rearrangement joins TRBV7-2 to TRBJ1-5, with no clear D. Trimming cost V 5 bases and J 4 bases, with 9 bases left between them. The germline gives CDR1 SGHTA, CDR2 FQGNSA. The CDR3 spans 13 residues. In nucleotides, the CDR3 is TGTGCCAGCAGCCCAAGGAGGAATCAGCCCCAGCATTTT. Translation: CASSPRRNQPQHF.

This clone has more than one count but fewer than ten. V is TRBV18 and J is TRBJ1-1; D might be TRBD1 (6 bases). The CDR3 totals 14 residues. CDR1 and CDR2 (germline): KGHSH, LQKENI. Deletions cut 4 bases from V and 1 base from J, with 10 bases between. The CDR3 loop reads CASSLDSQNTEAFF. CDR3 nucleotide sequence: TGTGCCAGCTCACTGGACAGTCAGAACACTGAAGCTTTCTTT. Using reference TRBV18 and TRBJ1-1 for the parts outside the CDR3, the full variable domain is NAGVMQNPRHLVRRRGQEARLRCSPMKGHSHVYWYRQLPEEGLKFMVYLQKENIIDESGMPKERFSAEFPKEGPSILRIQQVVRGDSAAYFCASSLDSQNTEAFFGQGTRLTVV.

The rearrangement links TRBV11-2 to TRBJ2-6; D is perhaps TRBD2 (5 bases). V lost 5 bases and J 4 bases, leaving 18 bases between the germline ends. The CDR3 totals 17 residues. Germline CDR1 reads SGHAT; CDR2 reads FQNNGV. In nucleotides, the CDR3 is TGTGCCAGCAGCCCGGGATACTCCTCCTTCGGGGCCAACGTCCTGACTTTC. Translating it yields CASSPGYSSFGANVLTF. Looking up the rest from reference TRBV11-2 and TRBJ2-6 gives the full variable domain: EAGVAQSPRYKIIEKRQSVAFWCNPISGHATLYWYQQILGQGPKLLIQFQNNGVVDDSQLPKDRFSAERLKGVDSTLKIQPAKLEDSAVYLCASSPGYSSFGANVLTFGAGSRLTVL.

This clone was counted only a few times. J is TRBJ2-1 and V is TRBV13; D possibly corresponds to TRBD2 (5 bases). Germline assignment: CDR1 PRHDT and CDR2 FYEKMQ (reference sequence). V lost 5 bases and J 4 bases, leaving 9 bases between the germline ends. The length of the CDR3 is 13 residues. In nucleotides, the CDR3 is TGTGCCAGCAGCCGGACTGATTACAATGAGCAGTTCTTC. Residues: CASSRTDYNEQFF.

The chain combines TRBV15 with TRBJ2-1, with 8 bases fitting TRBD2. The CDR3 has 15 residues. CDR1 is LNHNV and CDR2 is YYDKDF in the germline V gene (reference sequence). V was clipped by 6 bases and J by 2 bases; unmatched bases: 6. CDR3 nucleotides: TGTGCCACCAGATACACTAGCGGAACCTACAATGAGCAGTTCTTC. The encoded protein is CATRYTSGTYNEQFF.

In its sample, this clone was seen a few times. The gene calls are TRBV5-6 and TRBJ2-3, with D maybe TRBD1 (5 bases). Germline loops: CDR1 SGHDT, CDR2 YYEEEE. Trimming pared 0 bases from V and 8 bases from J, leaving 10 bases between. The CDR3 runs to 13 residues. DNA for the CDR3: TGTGCCAGCAGCTTGGGGGGCGAGAGTACGCAGTATTTT. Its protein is CASSLGGESTQYF.

CDR3 nucleotide sequence: TGTGCCAGCAGTCATAGCGGGGGGGCTGGGGAGCAGTTCTTC. Encoded protein: CASSHSGGAGEQFF. The V call is TRBV6-5, the J call TRBJ2-1, with TRBD2 matching 11 bases. This CDR3 region has 14 residues. The ends lost 5 bases at V and 10 bases at J; junction bases unmatched: 7. CDR1 MNHEY and CDR2 SVGAGI come from the germline V gene.

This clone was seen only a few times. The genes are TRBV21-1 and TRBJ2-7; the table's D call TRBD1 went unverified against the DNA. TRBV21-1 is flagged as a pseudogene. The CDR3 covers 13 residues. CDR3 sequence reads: CARQGTDSYEQYF. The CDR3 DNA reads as TGTGCCAGACAGGGTACGGACTCCTACGAGCAGTACTTC.

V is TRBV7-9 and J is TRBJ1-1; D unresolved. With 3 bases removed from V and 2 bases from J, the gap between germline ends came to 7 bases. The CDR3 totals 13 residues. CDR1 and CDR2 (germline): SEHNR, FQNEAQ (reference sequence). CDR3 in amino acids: CASSLEANTEAFF. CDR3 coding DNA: TGTGCCAGCAGCTTGGAGGCTAACACTGAAGCTTTCTTT.

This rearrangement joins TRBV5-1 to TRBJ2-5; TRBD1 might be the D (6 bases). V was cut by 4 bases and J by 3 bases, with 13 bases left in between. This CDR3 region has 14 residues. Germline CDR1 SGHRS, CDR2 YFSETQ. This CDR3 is CASSPRGSKETQYF. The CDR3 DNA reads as TGCGCCAGCAGCCCCAGGGGATCCAAAGAGACCCAGTACTTC.

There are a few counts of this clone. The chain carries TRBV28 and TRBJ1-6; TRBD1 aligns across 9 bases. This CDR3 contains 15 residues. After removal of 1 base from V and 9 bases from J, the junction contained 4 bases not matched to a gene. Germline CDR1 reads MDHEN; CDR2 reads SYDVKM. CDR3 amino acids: CASSLYTGGSSPLHF. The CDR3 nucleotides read TGTGCCAGCAGTTTATATACAGGGGGCAGTTCACCCCTCCACTTT.

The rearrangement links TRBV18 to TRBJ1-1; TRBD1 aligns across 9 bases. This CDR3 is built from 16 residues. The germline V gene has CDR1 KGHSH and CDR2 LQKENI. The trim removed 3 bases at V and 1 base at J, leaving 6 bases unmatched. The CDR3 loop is CASSPGQGISNTEAFF. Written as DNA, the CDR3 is TGTGCCAGCTCACCCGGACAGGGGATTTCGAACACTGAAGCTTTCTTT.

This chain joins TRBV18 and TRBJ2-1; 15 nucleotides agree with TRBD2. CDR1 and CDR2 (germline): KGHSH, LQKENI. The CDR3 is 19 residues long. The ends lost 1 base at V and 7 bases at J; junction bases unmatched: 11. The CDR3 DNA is TGTGCCAGCTCACCACTGGGACTAGCGGGGGGATCCTCGGATAATGAGCAGTTCTTC. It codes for CASSPLGLAGGSSDNEQFF.

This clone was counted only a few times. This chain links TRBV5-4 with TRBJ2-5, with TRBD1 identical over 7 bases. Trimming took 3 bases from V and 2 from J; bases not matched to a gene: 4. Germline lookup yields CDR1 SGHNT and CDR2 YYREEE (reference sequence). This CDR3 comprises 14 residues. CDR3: CASSWGQHQETQYF. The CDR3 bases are TGTGCCAGCAGCTGGGGACAGCATCAAGAGACCCAGTACTTC. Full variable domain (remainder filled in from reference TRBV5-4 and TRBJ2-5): ETGVTQSPTHLIKTRGQQVTLRCSSQSGHNTVSWYQQALGQGPQFIFQYYREEENGRGNFPPRFSGLQFPNYSSELNVNALELDDSALYLCASSWGQHQETQYFGPGTRLLVL.

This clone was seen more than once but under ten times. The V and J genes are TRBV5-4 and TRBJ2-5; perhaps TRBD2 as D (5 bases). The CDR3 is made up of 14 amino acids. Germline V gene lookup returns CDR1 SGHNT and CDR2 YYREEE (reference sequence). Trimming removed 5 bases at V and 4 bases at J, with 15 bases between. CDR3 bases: TGTGCCAGCAGTTCCACGGAGGCCCGAGAGACCCAGTACTTC. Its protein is CASSSTEARETQYF.

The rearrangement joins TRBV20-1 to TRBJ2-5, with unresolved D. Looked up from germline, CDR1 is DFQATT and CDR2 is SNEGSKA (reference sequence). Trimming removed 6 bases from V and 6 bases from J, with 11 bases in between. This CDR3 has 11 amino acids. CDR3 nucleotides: TGCAGTGCGTACATCGCAAAGACCCAGTACTTC. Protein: CSAYIAKTQYF.

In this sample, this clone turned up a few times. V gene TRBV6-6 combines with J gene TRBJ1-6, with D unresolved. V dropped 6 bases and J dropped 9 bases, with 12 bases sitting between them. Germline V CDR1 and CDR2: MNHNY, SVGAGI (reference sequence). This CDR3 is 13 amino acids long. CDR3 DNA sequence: TGTGCCAGCAGCACGTCGGGAGTTTCACCCCTCCACTTT. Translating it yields CASSTSGVSPLHF.

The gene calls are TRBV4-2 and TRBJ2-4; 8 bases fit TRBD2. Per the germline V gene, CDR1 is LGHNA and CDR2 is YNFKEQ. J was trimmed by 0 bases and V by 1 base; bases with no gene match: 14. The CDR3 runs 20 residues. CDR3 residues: CASSQGPGGGGPLAKNIQYF. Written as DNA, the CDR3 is TGTGCCAGCAGCCAAGGGCCGGGGGGCGGGGGGCCTTTAGCCAAAAACATTCAGTACTTC.

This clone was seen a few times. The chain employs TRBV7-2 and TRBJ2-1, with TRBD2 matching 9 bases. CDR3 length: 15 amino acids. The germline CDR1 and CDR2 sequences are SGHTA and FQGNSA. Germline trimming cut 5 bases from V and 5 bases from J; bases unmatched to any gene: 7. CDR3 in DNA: TGTGCCAGCAGCCCCCTAGCGGGGAGGCACAATGAGCAGTTCTTC. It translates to CASSPLAGRHNEQFF.

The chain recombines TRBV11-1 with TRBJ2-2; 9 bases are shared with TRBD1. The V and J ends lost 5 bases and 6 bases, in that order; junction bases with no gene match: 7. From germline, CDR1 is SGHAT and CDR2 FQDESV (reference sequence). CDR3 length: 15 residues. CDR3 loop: CASSPRDRGSGELFF. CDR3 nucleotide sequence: TGTGCCAGCAGCCCTCGTGACAGGGGGTCCGGGGAGCTGTTTTTT.

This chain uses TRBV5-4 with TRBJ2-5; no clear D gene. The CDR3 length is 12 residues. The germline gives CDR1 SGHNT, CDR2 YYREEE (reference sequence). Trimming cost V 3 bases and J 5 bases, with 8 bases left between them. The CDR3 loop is CASSSPGETQYF. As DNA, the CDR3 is TGTGCCAGCAGCTCCCCCGGGGAGACCCAGTACTTC.

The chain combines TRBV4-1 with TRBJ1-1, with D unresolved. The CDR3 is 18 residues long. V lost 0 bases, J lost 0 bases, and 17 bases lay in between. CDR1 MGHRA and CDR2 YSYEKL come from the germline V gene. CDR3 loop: CASSQDRNPRSLNTEAFF. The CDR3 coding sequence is TGCGCCAGCAGCCAAGATCGGAACCCTAGATCACTGAACACTGAAGCTTTCTTT.

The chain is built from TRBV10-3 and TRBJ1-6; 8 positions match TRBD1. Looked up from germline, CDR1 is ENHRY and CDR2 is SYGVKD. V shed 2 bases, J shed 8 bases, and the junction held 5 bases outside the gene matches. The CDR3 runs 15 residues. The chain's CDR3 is CAISEVGTGHSPLHF. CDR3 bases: TGTGCCATCAGTGAGGTCGGGACAGGTCATTCACCCCTCCACTTT.

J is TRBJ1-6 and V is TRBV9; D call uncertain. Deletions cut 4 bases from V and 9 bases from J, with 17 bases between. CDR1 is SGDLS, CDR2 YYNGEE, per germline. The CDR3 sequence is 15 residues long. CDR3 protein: CASSNGEGQSSPLHF. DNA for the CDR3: TGTGCCAGCAGCAACGGAGAGGGCCAGAGTTCACCCCTCCACTTT.

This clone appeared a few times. CDR3: CASSDGQGNTEAFF. The CDR3 DNA is TGTGCCAGCAGTGATGGGCAGGGGAACACTGAAGCTTTCTTT. The J gene is TRBJ1-1, the V gene TRBV2; maybe TRBD1 (5 bases). The CDR3 runs to 14 residues. From germline, CDR1 is SNHLY and CDR2 FYNNEI. V dropped 3 bases and J dropped 1 base, with 9 bases sitting between them.